This T cell receptor beta chain came from a study of blood T cell repertoires in COVID-19. Clones were read by immunoSEQ multiplex PCR, and TCRdb kept only the in-frame ones, dropping some. Found here are approximately 120,000 clones, 85% of them singletons; the top ten hold less than 3.5%. The TCR comes from a woman at least 80 years old with COVID-19, enrolled during active disease. The specimen sequenced was peripheral blood.

Here the CDR3 DNA reads TGTGCCAGCAGCCGCGGGACTCCTGAAGCTTTCTTT. It yields the protein CASSRGTPEAFF. The V and J genes are TRBV5-6 and TRBJ1-1; D perhaps matches TRBD1 (5 bases). This CDR3 is built from 12 residues. V gave up 4 bases and J gave up 6 bases, with 10 bases separating them. The germline CDR1 and CDR2 sequences are SGHDT and YYEEEE.